One sample yielded the 15 T cell receptor beta chains listed below, sequenced in a study of lymphopenia after photon versus proton radiotherapy. The repertoire was sequenced with immunoSEQ multiplex PCR; TCRdb's copy has only in-frame clones and lacks some. The sample consists of 70,000 to 95,000 clones, approximately 82% of them appearing once. The sequencing here drew on peripheral blood, taken from a patient treated with proton-based radiotherapy. The receptors stem from a man aged 55-75 years with pancreatic cancer.

The chain employs TRBV6-5 and TRBJ2-2; the D gene is possibly TRBD1 (5 bases). With 5 bases removed from V and 5 bases from J, the gap between germline ends came to 12 bases. The CDR3 is 14 amino acids. CDR1 and CDR2 (germline): MNHEY, SVGAGI. CDR3 region: CASSGWGGTGELFF. CDR3 nucleotides: TGTGCCAGCAGTGGGTGGGGCGGAACCGGGGAGCTGTTTTTT.

V gene TRBV7-9 combines with J gene TRBJ2-7; D is unclear. This CDR3 is built from 13 residues. V was shortened by 5 bases and J by 1 base, with 9 bases between the two germline ends. Germline CDR1 SEHNR, CDR2 FQNEAQ (reference sequence). CDR3 bases: TGTGCCAGCAGCCTGGACCTATCCTACGAGCAGTACTTC. Amino acids: CASSLDLSYEQYF.

This CDR3 is CAWSGAPSTDTQYF. For the CDR3, the DNA is TGTGCCTGGAGTGGGGCCCCCAGCACAGATACGCAGTATTTT. The chain combines TRBV30 with TRBJ2-3; D unclear. Germline-derived CDR1 and CDR2 are GTSNPN and SVGIG (reference sequence). The CDR3 totals 14 residues. V was pared by 1 base and J by 0 bases, with 8 bases between.

V and J are TRBV30 and TRBJ1-2, with D maybe TRBD1 (6 bases). Germline CDR1 GTSNPN, CDR2 SVGIG (reference sequence). The CDR3 has 15 residues. V was shortened by 5 bases and J by 2 bases, with 18 bases between the two germline ends. CDR3 coding DNA: TGTGCCTGGGGGGACAAGGCCATTGGGAACTATGGCTACACCTTC. Protein sequence: CAWGDKAIGNYGYTF.

The V gene is TRBV28, the J gene TRBJ2-7; TRBD1 matches 8 bases. Germline V gene lookup returns CDR1 MDHEN and CDR2 SYDVKM. This CDR3 contains 14 residues. The V segment lost 5 bases and the J segment 2 bases; nucleotides outside the gene matches: 5. The CDR3 nucleotides read TGTGCCAGCAGTGCCGGGACAGGAGCCTACGAGCAGTACTTC. It is translated as CASSAGTGAYEQYF.

The rearrangement links TRBV4-2 to TRBJ1-4, with D perhaps matching TRBD1 (5 bases). The ends were cut back, 4 bases at V and 3 bases at J, with 15 bases in the middle. The CDR3 sequence is 16 residues long. The germline CDR1 and CDR2 sequences are LGHNA and YNFKEQ. In DNA, the CDR3 is TGTGCCAGCAGCCTGGTGGTGGGGACCGCTAATGAAAAACTGTTTTTT. The encoded protein is CASSLVVGTANEKLFF.

CDR3 DNA: TGTGCCAGCAGTGGAACGACTAGCGGGCAAGAGACCCAGTACTTC. Translating it yields CASSGTTSGQETQYF. This chain uses TRBV6-5 with TRBJ2-5; 10 bases line up with TRBD2. In germline, CDR1 is MNHEY, CDR2 SVGAGI. This CDR3 has 15 residues. Losses at the gene ends were 5 bases for V and 2 bases for J; bases not matched to a gene: 5.

The chain uses TRBV25-1 and TRBJ2-5, with D tentatively TRBD1 or TRBD2 (7 bases each). The CDR3 is 16 residues long. The V and J ends lost 2 bases and 1 base respectively, with 14 bases between them. Germline-derived CDR1 and CDR2 are MGHDK and SYGVNS. The CDR3 DNA follows: TGTGCCAGCAGTGAACCCAGGGGGGGGGTCCAAGAGACCCAGTACTTC. This gives the protein CASSEPRGGVQETQYF.

This clone was detected only a few times. This chain links TRBV7-2 with TRBJ2-7, with D perhaps TRBD1 (5 bases). Germline CDR1 is SGHTA and CDR2 is FQGNSA. Deletions cut 4 bases from V and 0 bases from J, with 10 bases between. The CDR3 is made up of 14 amino acids. The CDR3 is CASSSSTASYEQYF. The CDR3 DNA follows: TGTGCCAGCAGCTCCTCGACAGCCTCCTACGAGCAGTACTTC.

The table lists this clone with a few counts. Likely a read error: the CDR3 ends without its conserved phenylalanine or tryptophan. The limits of the CDR3 on the DNA are not certain, so only TCRdb's listed CDR3 is given. This CDR3 reads CASSLGQCHS. This chain uses TRBV5-1 with TRBJ2-7; the table's D call, TRBD1, has no DNA check behind it. The CDR3 length equals 10 residues, ends included. Per the germline V gene, CDR1 is SGHRS and CDR2 is YFSETQ.

The rearrangement joins TRBV5-6 to TRBJ2-7; 7 bases are shared with TRBD2. The CDR3 contains 14 residues. The germline gives CDR1 SGHDT, CDR2 YYEEEE. Losses at the gene ends were 2 bases for V and 6 bases for J; bases not matched to a gene: 8. The CDR3 DNA follows: TGTGCCAGCAGCTTTACCGGGAGGAGGGCCGAGCAGTACTTC. Encoded protein: CASSFTGRRAEQYF.

This sequence joins TRBV29-1 and TRBJ2-5; the D gene is possibly TRBD2 (6 bases). The CDR3 runs to 14 residues. Germline loops: CDR1 SQVTM, CDR2 ANQGSEA. V shed 2 bases and J shed 5 bases, with 15 bases lying between them. In nucleotides, the CDR3 is TGCAGCGTTGAACCCCCGGGACTTGTGGAGACCCAGTACTTC. Its protein product is CSVEPPGLVETQYF.

Here the CDR3 reads CASRGQGGNIQYF. Written as DNA, the CDR3 is TGTGCCAGCAGAGGACAGGGTGGTAACATTCAGTACTTC. The V and J genes are TRBV28 and TRBJ2-4; 8 nucleotides match TRBD1. The germline gives CDR1 MDHEN, CDR2 SYDVKM. The V segment lost 6 bases and the J segment 7 bases; nucleotides outside the gene matches: 5. CDR3 length equals 13 residues.

The rearrangement joins TRBV6-5 to TRBJ1-5, with 9 bases that match TRBD1. CDR1 is MNHEY and CDR2 is SVGAGI in the germline V gene. This CDR3 is built from 15 residues. The J segment lost 3 bases and the V segment lost 6 bases, leaving 6 bases of the junction unmatched. Here the CDR3 reads CASRPGQGVNQPQHF. The CDR3 DNA reads TGTGCCAGCAGACCGGGACAGGGTGTCAATCAGCCCCAGCATTTT.

The chain joins TRBV7-8 to TRBJ2-7; 9 bases are shared with TRBD2. Unmatched junction bases numbered 2, after V lost 2 bases and J lost 3 bases. Germline values: CDR1 SGHVS, CDR2 FQNEAQ. This CDR3 region has 14 residues. In nucleotides, the CDR3 is TGTGCCAGCAGCTTACTTAGCGGGAGCTACGAGCAGTACTTC. As protein: CASSLLSGSYEQYF.